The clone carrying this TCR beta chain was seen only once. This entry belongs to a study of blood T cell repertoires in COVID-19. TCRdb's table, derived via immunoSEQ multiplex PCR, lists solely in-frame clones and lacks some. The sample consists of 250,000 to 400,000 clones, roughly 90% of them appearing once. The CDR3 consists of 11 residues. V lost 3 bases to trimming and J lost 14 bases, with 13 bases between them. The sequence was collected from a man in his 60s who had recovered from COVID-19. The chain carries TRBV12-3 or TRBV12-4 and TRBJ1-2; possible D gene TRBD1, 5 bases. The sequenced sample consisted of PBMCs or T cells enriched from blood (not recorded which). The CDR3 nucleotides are TGTGCCAGCAGTTTTGGGGCCAGTTCTACCTTC. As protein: CASSFGASSTF.